This note documents a single T cell receptor beta chain sequence. No cognate antigen has been identified for it. No base-level quality is on record; no much larger clone is a single base apart. The CDR3 regions of human TCRbeta chains were subjected to immunosequencing. On the study's bioinformatics: TCRs in the repertoires were matched against a reference library of SARS-CoV-2-specific TCRs that had been generated with the MIRA antigen-specificity platform. Breadth was defined as the fraction of unique TCRs that were SARS-CoV-2-associated. Depth was defined as the fraction of total T cells that were SARS-CoV-2-associated. Using the MIRA data, each spike-specific TCR was mapped to the spike region that the TCR reacts to and placed in a CD4 or CD8 class. Log10-transformed breadth and depth values were compared by one-way ANOVA with Sidak's multiple comparisons tests. TCRdb carries this immuneACCESS record with in-frame sequences only. Its versions omit some clonotypes, under half of them owing to an unresolved V gene in the studies checked, with the rest unexplained. V and J calls and clone size are as listed in that table; D and trimming were resolved from the DNA. For this sample the table gives about 99,000 clones, of which around nine tenths were detected only once. The ten largest clones represent 2.8% of the sample.

These data originate in a study of T cell responses to AZD1222 COVID-19 vaccine (dated by TCRdb to the early 2020s). Background on the whole study: AZD1222 recipients given second doses at about 4 weeks or at about 12 weeks were pooled, since spike-specific TCR depth and breadth were not found to differ between the two schedules. TCR sequencing covered roughly 230 trial participants: 200 to 210 given two doses of AZD1222 and 26 given two doses of MenACWY control vaccine. Trial participants were enrolled into age subgroups of 18-55, 56-69 and 70-plus years, which contained about 150, 28 and 57 TCR-sequenced participants, respectively. What the research found in general, with its limitations: Only six AZD1222 recipients were SARS-CoV-2 seropositive at baseline, limiting conclusions about previously exposed vaccinees. No day 14 peak-response samples were available, so repertoires were characterized only after the peak T cell response. The 56-69-year group was small, and its depth increase did not reach significance, likely because of low power. After two AZD1222 doses, both the breadth and the depth of spike-specific TCRs were significantly higher than at day 0 and than in MenACWY recipients. Reportedly, almost half of the unique spike-specific TCRs recognized epitopes lying outside the regions that are mutated in the B.1.351 and B.1.1.7 variants. Vaccine-associated CD4 TCRs spanned the whole spike protein, with dominant responses in regions 160-218 and 743-854. Most participants were white British and females outnumbered males, and the authors suggested that clonal diversity may have been underestimated.

V has 2 bases trimmed and J has 1 base trimmed; junction bases matching no gene number 8. The cysteine opens and the phenylalanine closes a CDR3 of 18 amino acids. The DNA shown is the 54-base CDR3, in frame from base 1. CDR1 LGHDT and CDR2 YNNKEL are derived from the germline V gene (reference sequence). The sample's time point label, decoded: baseline before first vaccination. Vaccinee samples were obtained from the UK trials COV001 and COV002, which included a single-blind randomized controlled phase 2/3 trial of AZD1222 (ChAdOx1 nCoV-19) in healthy adults. Trial participant PBMC samples were collected at day 0 and day 28 after the second dose for TCRbeta chain sequencing.

The material sequenced was peripheral blood, taken on day 0 of AZD1222 vaccination. The chain couples TRBV3-1 (or the pseudogene TRBV3-2) to TRBJ1-4, and 9 bases in between align with TRBD1. The receptor was derived from an adult in good health. The CDR3 amino acid sequence is: CASSQTGTGKGTNEKLFF. The base sequence is TGTGCCAGCAGCCAAACCGGGACAGGGAAGGGAACTAATGAAAAACTGTTTTTT.